This entry features one T cell receptor (beta chain) sequence. What it binds is unknown. This may be a read error: a much more frequent sequence differs by one nucleotide. Researchers amplified the TCR beta CDR3 regions from RNA transcripts. First-round RT-PCR targeting the TCR CDR3 was performed with the HTBI primer set. From the multiplex PCR reads, TCRdb called clonotypes with MiXCR, one entry per CDR3 protein. The data hold fewer than 650,000 distinct CDR3 sequences, with approximately 14% observed a single time. This specimen comes from a study of T cells in Graves' hyperthyroidism and ophthalmopathy. V shed 7 bases and J shed 11 bases, with 18 bases lying between them. Germline CDR1 is MDHEN and CDR2 is SYDVKM. The CDR3 sequence is 13 residues long. Study observations and caveats: Clonotypes that were expanded in thyroid above 0.001 mostly appeared in blood too.

The blood sample was taken at first hyperthyroidism diagnosis, before any ophthalmopathy symptoms. Source material for PBMCs was roughly 10 ml fresh peripheral blood. The rearrangement joins TRBV28 to TRBJ1-5; a possible D gene is TRBD1 (6 bases). Sequenced material: blood. This sequence originates from a woman in her twenties or thirties with Graves' hyperthyroidism that later progressed to Graves' ophthalmopathy. The CDR3 here is CASTTPLQGTQHF. The CDR3, as DNA: TGTGCCAGCACCACACCACTCCAGGGGACCCAGCATTTT.